Below, 26 T cell receptor beta chains from the same sample are listed, as sequenced in a study of T cell responses to AZD1222 COVID-19 vaccine. TCRdb's copy holds only in-frame clones and misses some; the assay was immunoSEQ multiplex PCR. The data show fewer than 180,000 clones, more than 90% seen once. The sequencing here drew on peripheral blood, taken 28 days after the second AZD1222 dose. The origin of the receptors is an adult who received the AZD1222 COVID-19 vaccine.

The V and J genes are TRBV10-2 and TRBJ1-1; 8 nucleotides align to TRBD1. CDR3 size: 14 residues. V shed 6 bases, J shed 2 bases, and the junction held 5 bases outside the gene matches. The V gene's germline CDR1 is WSHSY and CDR2 SAAADI. CDR3 sequence (DNA): TGCGCCAGCAGGGGACAGGCGGATAACACTGAAGCTTTCTTT. Protein product: CASRGQADNTEAFF.

This chain links TRBV2 with TRBJ2-2; TRBD2 aligns across 7 bases. Germline loops: CDR1 SNHLY, CDR2 FYNNEI. The junction had 12 bases not matched to a gene; V was cut back by 2 bases and J by 0 bases. The CDR3 has 19 amino acids. CDR3 nucleotides: TGTGCCAGCAGTGAAATGTTAGCGGGCTTCTTAACGAACACCGGGGAGCTGTTTTTT. This gives the protein CASSEMLAGFLTNTGELFF.

This chain uses TRBV30 with TRBJ1-1; D is uncertain. Germline values: CDR1 GTSNPN, CDR2 SVGIG (reference sequence). The V end was cut by 0 bases, the J end by 2 bases, with 22 bases between. The CDR3 runs 18 residues. Written as DNA, the CDR3 is TGTGCCTGGAGTGTAATAGCGGTGGAAGGGAGTCTTAACACTGAAGCTTTCTTT. It translates to CAWSVIAVEGSLNTEAFF.

This chain connects TRBV4-1 to TRBJ2-7, with TRBD2 matching over 14 bases. V was pared by 4 bases and J by 5 bases, with 10 bases of the junction left unmatched. Germline V gene lookup returns CDR1 MGHRA and CDR2 YSYEKL. The CDR3 has 17 amino acids. The chain's CDR3 is CASSRTGTSGSEDEQYF. The CDR3 DNA is TGCGCCAGCAGCCGGACCGGGACTAGCGGGAGTGAAGACGAGCAGTACTTC.

V and J are TRBV27 and TRBJ2-5; 13 nucleotides align to TRBD2. J gave up 5 bases and V 5 bases, and 11 bases lay outside the gene matches. Germline CDR1 MNHEY, CDR2 SMNVEV (reference sequence). The CDR3 totals 17 residues. Here the CDR3 DNA reads TGTGCCAGCAGTCTGACTAGCGGGGGGAGTGGGGCGGAGACCCAGTACTTC. Its translation: CASSLTSGGSGAETQYF.

The CDR3 loop is CASNPAGHRDTEAFF. The CDR3 coding sequence is TGTGCCAGCAACCCTGCGGGACACCGGGACACTGAAGCTTTCTTT. The chain links TRBV6-5 to TRBJ1-1; possible D gene TRBD1, 6 bases. Germline CDR1 and CDR2: MNHEY and SVGAGI. The CDR3 runs to 15 residues. V lost 7 bases to trimming and J lost 3 bases, with 18 bases between them.

This sequence joins TRBV27 and TRBJ1-1; perhaps TRBD1 as D (6 bases). Trimming took 5 bases from V and 3 from J, leaving 19 bases between them. The V gene's germline CDR1 is MNHEY and CDR2 SMNVEV (reference sequence). This CDR3 region has 16 residues. The CDR3 protein is CASSPNQRAGDTEAFF. CDR3 bases: TGTGCCAGCAGTCCTAACCAGCGGGCAGGGGACACTGAAGCTTTCTTT.

CDR3 sequence reads: CASGLDRTGNEYEQYF. The CDR3 nucleotides are TGTGCTAGTGGTTTGGACCGGACGGGGAACGAGTACGAGCAGTACTTC. The V gene is TRBV12-5, the J gene TRBJ2-7; D perhaps matches TRBD2 (5 bases). Germline CDR1 reads LGHNT; CDR2 reads FRNRAP. This CDR3 has 16 amino acids. V shed 1 base and J shed 4 bases, with 17 bases lying between them.

V and J are TRBV3-1 (or the pseudogene TRBV3-2) and TRBJ1-2; no clear D gene. V lost 3 bases, J lost 2 bases, and 10 bases lay in between. Germline CDR1 reads LGHDT; CDR2 reads YNNKEL (reference sequence). This CDR3 is 14 amino acids long. CDR3 DNA sequence: TGTGCCAGCAGCCAGGATCCCGGGAACTATGGCTACACCTTC. Translating it yields CASSQDPGNYGYTF.

V and J are TRBV7-2 and TRBJ2-7; D possibly corresponds to TRBD1 (5 bases). Per the germline V gene, CDR1 is SGHTA and CDR2 is FQGNSA. V lost 3 bases, J lost 3 bases, and 12 bases lay in between. This CDR3 contains 14 residues. DNA of the CDR3: TGTGCCAGCAGCTTTTTCCGACAGAACTACGAGCAGTACTTC. Translated, it gives CASSFFRQNYEQYF.

The rearrangement links TRBV4-1 to TRBJ2-5; D may be TRBD2 (7 bases). Germline CDR1 reads MGHRA; CDR2 reads YSYEKL. V lost 2 bases, J lost 5 bases, and 15 bases lay in between. The length of the CDR3 is 15 residues. DNA of the CDR3: TGCGCCAGCAGCCAATATGCGCGGGGGCGGGAGACCCAGTACTTC. Protein sequence: CASSQYARGRETQYF.

This chain uses TRBV30 with TRBJ1-6, with D unresolved. Trimming left V 0 bases short and J 7 bases short, with 7 bases between. CDR1 and CDR2 from the germline V gene are GTSNPN and SVGIG (reference sequence). This CDR3 spans 13 amino acids. CDR3 nucleotide sequence: TGTGCCTGGAGTGTAGCAGCGAATTCACCCCTCCACTTT. It yields the protein CAWSVAANSPLHF.

The V and J genes are TRBV3-1 (or the pseudogene TRBV3-2) and TRBJ1-3; D is possibly TRBD1 (5 bases). Germline V lookup: CDR1 LGHDT, CDR2 YNNKEL (reference sequence). This CDR3 region has 13 residues. Trimming pared 4 bases from V and 2 bases from J, leaving 6 bases between. The DNA of the CDR3 is TGTGCCAGCAGCCGAGGGGCTGGAAACACCATATATTTT. Its protein product is CASSRGAGNTIYF.

The chain uses TRBV6-2 or TRBV6-3 and TRBJ2-5; no clear D gene. Germline V CDR1 and CDR2: MNHEY, SVGEGT. This CDR3 contains 12 residues. V shed 2 bases and J shed 5 bases, with 6 bases lying between them. CDR3 sequence (DNA): TGTGCCAGCAGTTACACCCTGGAGACCCAGTACTTC. Encoded protein: CASSYTLETQYF.

The chain has TRBV30 and TRBJ2-2, with TRBD2 as a possible D gene (6 bases). Germline V gene lookup returns CDR1 GTSNPN and CDR2 SVGIG (reference sequence). The ends were cut back, 4 bases at V and 1 base at J, with 10 bases in the middle. This CDR3 is 14 amino acids long. CDR3 nucleotides: TGTGCCTGGAACGGGGGAGAGAACACCGGGGAGCTGTTTTTT. Amino acid sequence: CAWNGGENTGELFF. Looking up the rest from reference TRBV30 and TRBJ2-2 gives the full variable domain: SQTIHQWPATLVQPVGSPLSLECTVEGTSNPNLYWYRQAAGRGLQLLFYSVGIGQISSEVPQNLSASRPQDRQFILSSKKLLLSDSGFYLCAWNGGENTGELFFGEGSRLTVL.

V usage is TRBV5-1 and J usage is TRBJ2-1; 14 nucleotides line up with TRBD2. The CDR3 consists of 15 residues. Trimming at V came to 7 bases and at J to 5 bases, leaving 5 bases not matched to a gene. CDR1 is SGHRS and CDR2 is YFSETQ in the germline V gene. This CDR3 reads CASGGLAGVNNEQFF. The CDR3 bases are TGCGCCAGCGGGGGACTAGCGGGAGTAAACAATGAGCAGTTCTTC.

The chain employs TRBV13 and TRBJ1-6; weak D call: TRBD1 (6 bases). The CDR3 has 12 residues. The germline gives CDR1 PRHDT, CDR2 FYEKMQ (reference sequence). V was pared by 6 bases and J by 7 bases, with 7 bases between. The CDR3 loop is CASSTGNSPLHF. CDR3 sequence (DNA): TGTGCCAGCAGTACAGGGAATTCACCCCTCCACTTT.

This sequence joins TRBV9 and TRBJ2-5, with TRBD2 identical over 14 bases. The CDR3 is made up of 16 amino acids. Unmatched junction bases numbered 7, after V lost 4 bases and J lost 5 bases. CDR1 is SGDLS, CDR2 YYNGEE, per germline. In DNA form, the CDR3 reads TGTGCCAGCAGCACGGGACTAGCGGGAGCAGGGGAGACCCAGTACTTC. Protein product: CASSTGLAGAGETQYF.

The chain carries TRBV12-3 or TRBV12-4 and TRBJ1-2; D call uncertain. Trimming cost V 4 bases and J 5 bases, with 8 bases left between them. The length of the CDR3 is 12 residues. CDR3 sequence (DNA): TGTGCCAGCAGTTATCGGCTTTATGGCTACACCTTC. This translates into CASSYRLYGYTF.

The V call is TRBV9, the J call TRBJ1-5; D unclear. The V end lost 0 bases, the J end lost 5 bases, and 12 bases lay between the germline ends. The germline V gene has CDR1 SGDLS and CDR2 YYNGEE. The CDR3 length is 15 residues. The CDR3 nucleotides are TGTGCCAGCAGCGTAGGCGATGAGGTGGATCAGCCCCAGCATTTT. Protein: CASSVGDEVDQPQHF.

V is TRBV2 and J is TRBJ1-5; no clear D. This CDR3 has 18 amino acids. Germline values: CDR1 SNHLY, CDR2 FYNNEI. V was pared by 0 bases and J by 0 bases, with 15 bases between. The CDR3 nucleotides are TGTGCCAGCAGTGAAGCGCTTTGGAGGAGTTATAGCAATCAGCCCCAGCATTTT. As protein: CASSEALWRSYSNQPQHF.

The chain joins TRBV24-1 to TRBJ1-2; tentative D call: TRBD1 (5 bases). CDR3 length: 15 residues. Trimming removed 4 bases from V and 4 bases from J, with 15 bases in between. Germline V lookup: CDR1 KGHDR, CDR2 SFDVKD. CDR3 sequence (DNA): TGTGCCACCAGTGACCACCCCCGGGACGGCTATGGCTACACCTTC. Its translation: CATSDHPRDGYGYTF.

The rearrangement joins TRBV12-5 to TRBJ2-7, with 8 bases identical to TRBD2. V gave up 6 bases and J gave up 4 bases; unmatched junction bases: 11. Germline V gene sequence: CDR1 LGHNT, CDR2 FRNRAP. The CDR3 length is 15 residues. CDR3 amino acids: CASGPGLVGVYEQYF. The CDR3 bases are TGTGCTAGTGGCCCGGGACTAGTGGGGGTTTACGAGCAGTACTTC.

The chain carries TRBV6-5 and TRBJ2-2; 7 nucleotides align to TRBD2. With 8 bases clipped from V and 6 bases from J, the junction kept 12 bases outside the gene matches. Germline V gene lookup returns CDR1 MNHEY and CDR2 SVGAGI. CDR3 length: 15 residues. CDR3 amino acids: CASVWAGVLSGELFF. CDR3 nucleotide sequence: TGTGCCAGCGTCTGGGCGGGAGTTCTATCCGGGGAGCTGTTTTTT.

The chain carries TRBV7-2 and TRBJ1-2; 7 positions match TRBD1. Per germline, CDR1 SGHTA and CDR2 FQGNSA. V trimming: 1 base; J trimming: 2 bases; junction bases outside the gene matches: 4. CDR3 length: 15 amino acids. The DNA for the CDR3 is TGTGCCAGCAGCTTAGGACAGGGACCCAACTATGGCTACACCTTC. This sequence encodes CASSLGQGPNYGYTF.

The chain links TRBV11-2 to TRBJ2-1; D unclear. V was trimmed by 0 bases and J by 7 bases, leaving 4 bases between them. The CDR3 runs 12 residues. Germline CDR1 SGHAT, CDR2 FQNNGV. The CDR3: CASSLDRNEQFF. The CDR3, as DNA: TGTGCCAGCAGCTTAGATAGGAATGAGCAGTTCTTC.